This T cell receptor (beta chain) was recorded in a study of cytomegalovirus exposure and HLA in healthy donors. PCR was performed using 60 Vbeta and 13 Jbeta primers. TCRdb keeps only in-frame clones here, not all; method: immunoSEQ multiplex PCR. The sample consists of 120,000 or so clones, around 73% of them appearing once. Study-level points and caveats: A previous analysis found most TCR beta V segments productive roughly 90% or roughly 30% of the time. Upon later analysis, HLA-associated TCR beta chains proved more clonally expanded than other, equally common chains.

This clone was counted a single time. The antigen remains undetermined. The sequencing input was PBMCs. This sequence originates from a young man in good health and CMV-seropositive.

CDR3 DNA: TGTGCCAGCAGACGACTTGGGGCCAAAAACATTCAGTACTTC. It yields the protein CASRRLGAKNIQYF. V gene TRBV21-1 combines with J gene TRBJ2-4; TRBD2 was called by the table and not checked on the DNA. TRBV21-1 is recorded as a pseudogene. This CDR3 region has 14 residues.